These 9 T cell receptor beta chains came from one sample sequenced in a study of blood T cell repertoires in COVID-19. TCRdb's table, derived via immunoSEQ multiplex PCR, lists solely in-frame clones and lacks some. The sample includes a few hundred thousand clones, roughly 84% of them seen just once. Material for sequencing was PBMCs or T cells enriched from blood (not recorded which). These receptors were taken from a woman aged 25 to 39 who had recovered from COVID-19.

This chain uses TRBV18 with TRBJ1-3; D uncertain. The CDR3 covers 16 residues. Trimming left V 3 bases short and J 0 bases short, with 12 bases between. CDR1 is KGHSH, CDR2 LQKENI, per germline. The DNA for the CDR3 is TGTGCCAGCTCACCGACTAACAGCTACTCTGGAAACACCATATATTTT. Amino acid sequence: CASSPTNSYSGNTIYF.

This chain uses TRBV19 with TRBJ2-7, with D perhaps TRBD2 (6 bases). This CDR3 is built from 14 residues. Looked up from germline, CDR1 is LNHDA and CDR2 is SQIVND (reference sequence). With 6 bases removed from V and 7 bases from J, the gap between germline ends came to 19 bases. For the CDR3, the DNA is TGTGCCAGTAGCTTCCGGGACTCTTCGGGGGAGCAGTACTTC. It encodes CASSFRDSSGEQYF.

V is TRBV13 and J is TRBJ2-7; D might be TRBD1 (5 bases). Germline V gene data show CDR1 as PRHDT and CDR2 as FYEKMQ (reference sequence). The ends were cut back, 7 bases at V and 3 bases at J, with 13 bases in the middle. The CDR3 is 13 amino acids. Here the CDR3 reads CASTGNKGYEQYF. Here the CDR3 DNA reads TGTGCCAGCACAGGGAACAAAGGCTACGAGCAGTACTTC.

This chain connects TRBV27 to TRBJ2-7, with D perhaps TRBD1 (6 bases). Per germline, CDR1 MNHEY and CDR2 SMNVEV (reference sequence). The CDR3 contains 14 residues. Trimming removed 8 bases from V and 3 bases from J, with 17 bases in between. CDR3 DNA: TGTGCCAGCGGCAAGGGGGTGAGAGGCTACGAGCAGTACTTC. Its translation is CASGKGVRGYEQYF.

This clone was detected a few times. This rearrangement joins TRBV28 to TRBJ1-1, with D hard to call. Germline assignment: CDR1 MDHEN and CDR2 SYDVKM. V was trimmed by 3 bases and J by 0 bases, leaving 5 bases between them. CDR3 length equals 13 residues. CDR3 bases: TGTGCCAGCAGTTTTCCCGTGAACACTGAAGCTTTCTTT. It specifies CASSFPVNTEAFF. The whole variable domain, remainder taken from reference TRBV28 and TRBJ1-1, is DVKVTQSSRYLVKRTGEKVFLECVQDMDHENMFWYRQDPGLGLRLIYFSYDVKMKEKGDIPEGYSVSREKKERFSLILESASTNQTSMYLCASSFPVNTEAFFGQGTRLTVV.

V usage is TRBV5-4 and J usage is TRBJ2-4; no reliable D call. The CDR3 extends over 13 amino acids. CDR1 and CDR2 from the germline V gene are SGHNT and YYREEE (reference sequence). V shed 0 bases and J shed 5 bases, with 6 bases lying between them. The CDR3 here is CASSLGSENIQYF. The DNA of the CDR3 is TGTGCCAGCAGCTTGGGCAGCGAAAACATTCAGTACTTC.

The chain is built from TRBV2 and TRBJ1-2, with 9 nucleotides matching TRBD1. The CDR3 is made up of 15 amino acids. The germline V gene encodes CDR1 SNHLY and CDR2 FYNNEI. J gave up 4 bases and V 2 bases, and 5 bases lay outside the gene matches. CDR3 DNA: TGTGCCAGCAGTGAATCCGGGACAGGGATCTATGGCTACACCTTC. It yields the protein CASSESGTGIYGYTF.

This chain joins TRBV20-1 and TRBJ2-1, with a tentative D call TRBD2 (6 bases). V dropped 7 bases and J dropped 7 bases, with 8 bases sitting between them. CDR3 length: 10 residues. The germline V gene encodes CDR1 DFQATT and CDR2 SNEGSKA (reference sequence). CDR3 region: CSGAGNEQFF. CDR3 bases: TGCAGTGGCGCGGGGAATGAGCAGTTCTTC.

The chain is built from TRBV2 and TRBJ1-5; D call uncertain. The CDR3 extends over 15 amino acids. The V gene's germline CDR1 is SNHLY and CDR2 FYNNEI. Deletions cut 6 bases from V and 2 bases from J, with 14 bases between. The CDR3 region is CASRESVSGNQPQHF. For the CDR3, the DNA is TGTGCCAGCAGGGAAAGCGTAAGCGGCAATCAGCCCCAGCATTTT.